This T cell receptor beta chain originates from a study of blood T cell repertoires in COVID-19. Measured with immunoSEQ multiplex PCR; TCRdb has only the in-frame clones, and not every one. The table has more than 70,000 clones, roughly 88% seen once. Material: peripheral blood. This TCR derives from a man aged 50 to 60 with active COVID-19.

The CDR3 region is CASSGGPGNTIYF. CDR3 in DNA: TGTGCCAGCAGCGGGGGGCCTGGAAACACCATATATTTT. This chain uses TRBV27 with TRBJ1-3; D perhaps matches TRBD1 (6 bases). Germline CDR1 is MNHEY and CDR2 is SMNVEV (reference sequence). The CDR3 length is 13 residues. V was pared by 6 bases and J by 2 bases, with 8 bases between.